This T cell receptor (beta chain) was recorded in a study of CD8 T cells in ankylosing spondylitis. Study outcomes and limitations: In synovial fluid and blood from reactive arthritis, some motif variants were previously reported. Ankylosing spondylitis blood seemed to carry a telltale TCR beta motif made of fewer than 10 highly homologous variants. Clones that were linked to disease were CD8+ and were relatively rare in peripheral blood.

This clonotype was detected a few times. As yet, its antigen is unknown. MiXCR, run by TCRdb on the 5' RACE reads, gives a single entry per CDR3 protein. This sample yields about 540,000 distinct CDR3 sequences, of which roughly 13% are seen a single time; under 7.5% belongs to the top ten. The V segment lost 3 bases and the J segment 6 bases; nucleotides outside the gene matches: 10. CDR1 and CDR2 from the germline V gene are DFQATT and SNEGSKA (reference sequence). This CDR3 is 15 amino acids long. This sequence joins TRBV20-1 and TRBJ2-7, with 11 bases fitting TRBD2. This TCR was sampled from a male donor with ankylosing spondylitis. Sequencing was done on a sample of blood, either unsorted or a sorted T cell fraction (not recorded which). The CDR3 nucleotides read TGCAGTGCTAGTGAAAGACTAGCGGGAAACGGCGAGCAGTACTTC. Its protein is CSASERLAGNGEQYF.